The 8 T cell receptor beta chains below were found in one sample sequenced in a study of neurological immune-mediated disorders (dated by TCRdb to the late 2010s). The method was 5' RACE. The reads were generated on an Illumina HiSeq 2500. Using fastp at Q25 and MiXCR, TCRdb reprocessed the public reads and kept productive beta chains. Identical CDR3 proteins give one entry, which carries the most common genes and DNA. A total of about 74,000 distinct CDR3 sequences appear in this sample, 4% to 6% of them only once. Around 7.2% of the sample is held by the ten biggest clonotypes. The specimen sequenced was PBMCs. The receptors derive from a man aged 18-30 years with multiple sclerosis.

This clonotype was observed a few times. The chain combines TRBV12-3 or TRBV12-4 with TRBJ2-7; D might be TRBD1 (6 bases). CDR3 length: 13 amino acids. V lost 7 bases, J lost 7 bases, and 17 bases lay in between. The CDR3 spells CASTAGALEEQYF. As DNA, the CDR3 is TGTGCCAGCACGGCAGGGGCTTTGGAAGAGCAGTACTTC.

The sample holds a few counts of this clonotype. The chain combines TRBV6-5 with TRBJ1-6; 12 bases align to TRBD1. Germline values: CDR1 MNHEY, CDR2 SVGAGI. The J segment lost 6 bases and the V segment lost 4 bases, leaving 22 bases of the junction unmatched. The CDR3 spans 22 residues. CDR3 sequence (DNA): TGTGCCAGCAGTTTCCCGACCATTGGGGGGACAGGGGGCCGCATTCGTAATTCACCCCTCCACTTT. Amino acids: CASSFPTIGGTGGRIRNSPLHF.

In this sample, this clonotype turned up many times. The chain joins TRBV7-2 to TRBJ2-3; the D is unclear. The CDR3 runs 13 residues. Germline CDR1 and CDR2: SGHTA and FQGNSA. V was cut by 3 bases and J by 2 bases, with 6 bases left in between. The CDR3 sequence: CASSLYYTDTQYF. CDR3 nucleotide sequence: TGTGCCAGCAGCTTGTATTACACAGATACGCAGTATTTT.

This clonotype was seen many times. CDR3: CSARAFNEQFF. The DNA of the CDR3 is TGCAGTGCTAGAGCCTTCAATGAGCAGTTCTTC. The chain recombines TRBV20-1 with TRBJ2-1; no clear D. V shed 1 base and J shed 6 bases, with 4 bases lying between them. Germline values: CDR1 DFQATT, CDR2 SNEGSKA (reference sequence). This CDR3 region has 11 residues.

This clonotype appeared many times. The chain recombines TRBV3-1 with TRBJ2-2; D might be TRBD2 (6 bases). This CDR3 has 15 residues. Trimming stripped 3 bases from V and 5 bases from J, with 13 bases between. Germline CDR1 LGHDT, CDR2 YNNKEL (reference sequence). CDR3 bases: TGTGCCAGCAGCCACAACGGGGGTTCGACCGGGGAGCTGTTTTTT. This sequence encodes CASSHNGGSTGELFF. Variable domain in full (rest from reference TRBV3-1 and TRBJ2-2): DTAVSQTPKYLVTQMGNDKSIKCEQNLGHDTMYWYKQDSKKFLKIMFSYNNKELIINETVPNRFSPKSPDKAHLNLHINSLELGDSAVYFCASSHNGGSTGELFFGEGSRLTVL.

V and J are TRBV19 and TRBJ1-1; no clear D. Trimming shortened V by 3 bases and J by 7 bases, and 9 bases separated the two germline ends. The CDR3 loop spans 12 amino acids. CDR1 LNHDA and CDR2 SQIVND come from the germline V gene (reference sequence). CDR3 in amino acids: CASSILGSEAFF. The CDR3 DNA follows: TGTGCCAGTAGTATTCTGGGGAGTGAAGCTTTCTTT. The entire variable domain, with the rest obtained from reference TRBV19 and TRBJ1-1, is as follows: DGGITQSPKYLFRKEGQNVTLSCEQNLNHDAMYWYRQDPGQGLRLIYYSQIVNDFQKGDIAEGYSVSREKKESFPLTVTSAQKNPTAFYLCASSILGSEAFFGQGTRLTVV.

This clonotype has at least ten counts. The chain carries TRBV7-9 and TRBJ1-5, with 7 bases aligning to TRBD1. Trimming removed 4 bases from V and 5 bases from J; junction bases left unmatched: 8. The CDR3 consists of 15 residues. The germline V gene has CDR1 SEHNR and CDR2 FQNEAQ (reference sequence). Here the CDR3 DNA reads TGTGCCAGCAGCTCGACAGGGCCCGGTGATCAGCCCCAGCATTTT. Amino acids: CASSSTGPGDQPQHF.

This clonotype was detected many times. This chain uses TRBV20-1 with TRBJ1-1; the D gene is possibly TRBD1 (6 bases). CDR1 and CDR2 from the germline V gene are DFQATT and SNEGSKA (reference sequence). There are 13 residues in the CDR3. Trimming took off 6 bases at V and 6 bases at J, with 17 bases between the two ends. CDR3 bases: TGCAGTGCAACACAGGGCCCTGGGGCTGAAGCTTTCTTT. It yields the protein CSATQGPGAEAFF.